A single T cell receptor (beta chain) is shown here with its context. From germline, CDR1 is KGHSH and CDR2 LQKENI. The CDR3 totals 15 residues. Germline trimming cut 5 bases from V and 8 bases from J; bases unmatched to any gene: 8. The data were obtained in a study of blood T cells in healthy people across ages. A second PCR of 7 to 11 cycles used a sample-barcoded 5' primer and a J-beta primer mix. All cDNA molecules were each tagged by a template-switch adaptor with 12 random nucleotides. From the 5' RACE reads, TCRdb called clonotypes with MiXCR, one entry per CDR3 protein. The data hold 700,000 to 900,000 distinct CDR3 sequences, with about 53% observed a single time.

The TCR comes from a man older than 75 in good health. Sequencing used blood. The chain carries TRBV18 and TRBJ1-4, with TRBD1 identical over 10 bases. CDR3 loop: CASSSPGQGNEKLFF. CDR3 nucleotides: TGTGCCAGCTCATCCCCGGGACAGGGGAACGAAAAACTGTTTTTT.